This entry describes one T cell receptor (beta chain). Its antigen is currently unknown. Germline-derived CDR1 and CDR2 are SGHTA and FQGNSA. The CDR3 runs 15 residues. UMIs were attached via template switching, each with a 6-nucleotide sample barcode. Two nested PCRs, approximately 17 and 9 cycles, amplified TCRalpha and TCRbeta cDNA. TCRdb re-analyzed the 5' RACE reads; it lists each CDR3 protein once, without DNA. Here the sample table reports fewer than 110,000 distinct CDR3 sequences. The sample originates from a study of monozygotic twins with inflammatory bowel disease. General study findings and limits: The data did not back a single strong IBD-associated clonotype or signal. Lower TCRbeta diversity (inverse Simpson) was seen in IBD patients than in healthy co-twins.

This chain joins TRBV7-2 and TRBJ1-2; TCRdb's D call of TRBD1 is untestable without DNA. The clonotype comes from a human donor with ulcerative colitis or Crohn's disease, or a healthy co-twin of an affected twin (not recorded which). Sequencing was performed on blood. This chain's CDR3 is CASSRRQSYPYGYTF. Full variable domain (outside the CDR3, taken from reference TRBV7-2 and TRBJ1-2): GAGVSQSPSNKVTEKGKDVELRCDPISGHTALYWYRQSLGQGLEFLIYFQGNSAPDKSGLPSDRFSAERTGGSVSTLTIQRTQQEDSAVYLCASSRRQSYPYGYTFGSGTRLTVV.